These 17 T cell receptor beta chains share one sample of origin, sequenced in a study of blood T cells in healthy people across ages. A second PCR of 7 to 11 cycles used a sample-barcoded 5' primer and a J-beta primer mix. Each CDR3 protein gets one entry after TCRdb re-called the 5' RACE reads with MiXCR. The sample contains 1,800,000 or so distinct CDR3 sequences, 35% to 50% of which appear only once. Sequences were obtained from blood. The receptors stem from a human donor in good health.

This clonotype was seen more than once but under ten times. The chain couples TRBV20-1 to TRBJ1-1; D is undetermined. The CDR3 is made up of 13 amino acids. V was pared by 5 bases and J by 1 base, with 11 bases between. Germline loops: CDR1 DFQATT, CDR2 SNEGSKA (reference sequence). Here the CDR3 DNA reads TGCAGTGCTGCCGAAGACCCGAACACTGAAGCTTTCTTT. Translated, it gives CSAAEDPNTEAFF.

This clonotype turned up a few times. DNA of the CDR3: TGTGCCAGCAGCCCCGACTCCCTCGGGACAGATACGCAGTATTTT. Translating gives CASSPDSLGTDTQYF. The chain links TRBV7-8 to TRBJ2-3, with unresolved D. The CDR3 is 15 residues long. The V and J ends lost 5 bases and 3 bases respectively, with 15 bases between them. Per the germline V gene, CDR1 is SGHVS and CDR2 is FQNEAQ. Supplemented by reference TRBV7-8 and TRBJ2-3, the full variable domain reads GAGVSQSPRYKVAKRGQDVALRCDPISGHVSLFWYQQALGQGPEFLTYFQNEAQLDKSGLPSDRFFAERPEGSVSTLKIQRTQQEDSAVYLCASSPDSLGTDTQYFGPGTRLTVL.

CDR3 residues: CASSLLKGRQETQYF. CDR3 bases: TGTGCCAGCAGCTTATTAAAGGGGAGGCAAGAGACCCAGTACTTC. The chain employs TRBV7-3 and TRBJ2-5, with D possibly TRBD2 on 6 matching bases. Germline lookup yields CDR1 SGHTA and CDR2 FQGTGA. The CDR3 covers 15 residues. V was shortened by 2 bases and J by 2 bases, with 12 bases between the two germline ends.

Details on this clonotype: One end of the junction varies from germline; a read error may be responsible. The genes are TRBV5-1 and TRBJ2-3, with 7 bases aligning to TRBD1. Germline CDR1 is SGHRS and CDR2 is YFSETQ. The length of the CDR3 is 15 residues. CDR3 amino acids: CTSSLGTAGTDTQYF. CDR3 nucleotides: TGCACCAGCAGCTTAGGGACAGCAGGCACAGATACGCAGTATTTT.

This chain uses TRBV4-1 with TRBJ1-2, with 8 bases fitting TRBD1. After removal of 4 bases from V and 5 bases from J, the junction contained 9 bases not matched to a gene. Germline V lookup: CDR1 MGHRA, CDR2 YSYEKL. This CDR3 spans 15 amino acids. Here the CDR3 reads CASSPLRTGWYGYTF. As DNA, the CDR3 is TGCGCCAGCAGCCCCCTTCGGACAGGGTGGTATGGCTACACCTTC.

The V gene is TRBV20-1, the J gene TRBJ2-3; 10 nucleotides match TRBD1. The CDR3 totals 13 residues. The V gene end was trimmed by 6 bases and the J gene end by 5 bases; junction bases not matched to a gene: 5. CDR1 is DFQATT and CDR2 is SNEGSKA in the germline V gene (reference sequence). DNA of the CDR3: TGCAGTGCAGAGGACAGGGGGAAAGATACGCAGTATTTT. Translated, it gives CSAEDRGKDTQYF.

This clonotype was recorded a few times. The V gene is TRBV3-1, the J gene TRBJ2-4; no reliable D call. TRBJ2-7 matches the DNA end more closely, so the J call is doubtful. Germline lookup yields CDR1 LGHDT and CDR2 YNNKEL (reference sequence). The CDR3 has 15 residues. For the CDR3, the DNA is TGTGCCAGCAGCCTCGGCGGCAGGTCGGTTTACGAGCAGTACTTC. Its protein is CASSLGGRSVYEQYF.

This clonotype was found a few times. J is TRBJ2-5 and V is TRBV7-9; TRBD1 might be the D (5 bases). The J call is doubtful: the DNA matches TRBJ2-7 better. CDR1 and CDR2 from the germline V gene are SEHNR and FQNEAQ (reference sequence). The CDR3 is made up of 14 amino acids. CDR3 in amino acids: CASSLEGMAYEQYF. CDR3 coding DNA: TGTGCCAGCAGCTTAGAGGGGATGGCCTACGAGCAGTACTTC.

CDR3: CASSLFIQGSYNEQFF. The DNA for the CDR3 is TGTGCCAGCAGCTTGTTTATACAGGGGTCATACAATGAGCAGTTCTTC. V gene TRBV5-5 combines with J gene TRBJ2-1, with TRBD1 matching 7 bases. With V trimmed by 1 base and J by 4 bases, 8 bases remained unmatched. This CDR3 comprises 16 residues. CDR1 and CDR2 (germline): SGHKS, YYEKEE (reference sequence).

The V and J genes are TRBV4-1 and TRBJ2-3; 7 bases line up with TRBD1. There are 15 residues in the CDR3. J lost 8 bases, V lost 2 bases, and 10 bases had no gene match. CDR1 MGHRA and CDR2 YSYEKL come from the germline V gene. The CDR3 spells CASSQRHQDRATQYF. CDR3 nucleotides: TGCGCCAGCAGCCAACGACATCAAGACAGGGCTACGCAGTATTTT.

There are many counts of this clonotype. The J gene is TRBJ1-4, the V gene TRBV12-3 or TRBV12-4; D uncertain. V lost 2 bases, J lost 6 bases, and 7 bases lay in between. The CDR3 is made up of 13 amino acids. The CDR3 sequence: CASSLREDEKLFF. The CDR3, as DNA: TGTGCCAGCAGTTTACGGGAAGATGAAAAACTGTTTTTT.

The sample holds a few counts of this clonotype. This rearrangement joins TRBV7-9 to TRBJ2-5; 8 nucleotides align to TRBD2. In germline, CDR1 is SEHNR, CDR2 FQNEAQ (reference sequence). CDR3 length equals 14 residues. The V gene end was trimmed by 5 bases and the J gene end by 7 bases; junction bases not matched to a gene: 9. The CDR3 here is CASSLGTREATQYF. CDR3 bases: TGTGCCAGCAGCCTTGGGACTAGAGAAGCGACCCAGTACTTC.

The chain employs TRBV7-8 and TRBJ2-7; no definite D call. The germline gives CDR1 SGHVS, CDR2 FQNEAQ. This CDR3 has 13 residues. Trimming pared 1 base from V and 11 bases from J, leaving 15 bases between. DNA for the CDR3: TGTGCCAGCAGCTTAGTGTTTGGCAACTCTAAGTACTTC. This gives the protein CASSLVFGNSKYF.

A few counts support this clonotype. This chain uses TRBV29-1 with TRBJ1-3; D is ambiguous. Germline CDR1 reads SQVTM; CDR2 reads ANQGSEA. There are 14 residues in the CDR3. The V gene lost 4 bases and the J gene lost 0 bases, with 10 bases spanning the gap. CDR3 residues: CSVVPNDSGNTIYF. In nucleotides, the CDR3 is TGCAGCGTTGTTCCGAATGACTCTGGAAACACCATATATTTT.

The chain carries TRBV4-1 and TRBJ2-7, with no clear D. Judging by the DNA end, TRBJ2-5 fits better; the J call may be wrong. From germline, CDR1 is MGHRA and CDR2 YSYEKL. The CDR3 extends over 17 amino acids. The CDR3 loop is CASSPSENRHRAETQYF. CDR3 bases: TGCGCCAGCAGCCCCTCCGAGAACCGTCATAGGGCAGAGACCCAGTACTTC.

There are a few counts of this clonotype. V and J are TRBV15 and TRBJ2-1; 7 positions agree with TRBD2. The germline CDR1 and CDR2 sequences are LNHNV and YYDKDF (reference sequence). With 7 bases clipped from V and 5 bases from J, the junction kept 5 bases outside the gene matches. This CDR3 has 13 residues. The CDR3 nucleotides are TGTGCCACCAAGGGAGGGCCCAACAATGAGCAGTTCTTC. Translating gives CATKGGPNNEQFF.

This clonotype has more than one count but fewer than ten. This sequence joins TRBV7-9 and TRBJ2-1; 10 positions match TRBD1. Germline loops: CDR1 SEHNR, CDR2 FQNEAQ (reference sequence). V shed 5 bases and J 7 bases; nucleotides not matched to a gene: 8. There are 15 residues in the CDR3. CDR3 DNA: TGTGCCAGCAGCCCGTGGGGACAGGGGTGGAATGAGCAGTTCTTC. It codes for CASSPWGQGWNEQFF.